The 5 T cell receptor beta chains listed next were all sequenced from one sample in a study of blood T cell repertoires in COVID-19. TCRdb's copy holds only in-frame clones and misses some; the assay was immunoSEQ multiplex PCR. The sample holds approximately 220,000 clones, over 70% seen once. The sample taken for sequencing was peripheral blood. The receptors shown here come from a woman aged 50 to 65 with acute or convalescent COVID-19.

The chain recombines TRBV29-1 with TRBJ2-5; 7 positions agree with TRBD2. The V segment lost 8 bases and the J segment 3 bases; nucleotides outside the gene matches: 6. From germline, CDR1 is SQVTM and CDR2 ANQGSEA. This CDR3 comprises 12 residues. This CDR3 reads CSYIRGEETQYF. The DNA of the CDR3 is TGCAGCTACATTCGGGGGGAAGAGACCCAGTACTTC.

The chain joins TRBV7-3 to TRBJ2-1; TRBD2 is a possible D gene (6 bases). CDR3 size: 14 residues. V lost 1 base and J lost 8, with 12 bases in between. CDR1 is SGHTA, CDR2 FQGTGA, per germline. CDR3 sequence reads: CASSLMTAGDEQFF. CDR3 in DNA: TGTGCCAGCAGCTTAATGACAGCGGGCGATGAGCAGTTCTTC.

The chain recombines TRBV19 with TRBJ2-7, with TRBD2 matching 7 bases. The trim removed 4 bases at V and 5 bases at J, leaving 8 bases unmatched. CDR3 length: 14 amino acids. The germline gives CDR1 LNHDA, CDR2 SQIVND (reference sequence). This chain's CDR3 is CASSSGSSGHEQYF. The CDR3 DNA is TGTGCCAGTAGTAGCGGGAGTAGTGGTCACGAGCAGTACTTC.

The chain employs TRBV14 and TRBJ2-1; TRBD2 matches at 7 bases. Germline lookup yields CDR1 SGHDN and CDR2 FVKESK. Trimming took 4 bases from V and 8 from J; bases not matched to a gene: 8. This CDR3 is built from 14 residues. The CDR3 DNA sequence: TGTGCCAGCAGCCTGCGGGAGAGGAGCGATGAGCAGTTCTTC. It yields the protein CASSLRERSDEQFF.

This chain uses TRBV29-1 with TRBJ2-3; TRBD1 is a possible D gene (5 bases). This CDR3 is 15 amino acids long. CDR1 is SQVTM, CDR2 ANQGSEA, per germline. V was pared by 4 bases and J by 4 bases, with 18 bases between. In DNA, the CDR3 is TGCAGCGTTGGAGGCAGGGTATCCCAGGCAGATACGCAGTATTTT. Amino acid sequence: CSVGGRVSQADTQYF.